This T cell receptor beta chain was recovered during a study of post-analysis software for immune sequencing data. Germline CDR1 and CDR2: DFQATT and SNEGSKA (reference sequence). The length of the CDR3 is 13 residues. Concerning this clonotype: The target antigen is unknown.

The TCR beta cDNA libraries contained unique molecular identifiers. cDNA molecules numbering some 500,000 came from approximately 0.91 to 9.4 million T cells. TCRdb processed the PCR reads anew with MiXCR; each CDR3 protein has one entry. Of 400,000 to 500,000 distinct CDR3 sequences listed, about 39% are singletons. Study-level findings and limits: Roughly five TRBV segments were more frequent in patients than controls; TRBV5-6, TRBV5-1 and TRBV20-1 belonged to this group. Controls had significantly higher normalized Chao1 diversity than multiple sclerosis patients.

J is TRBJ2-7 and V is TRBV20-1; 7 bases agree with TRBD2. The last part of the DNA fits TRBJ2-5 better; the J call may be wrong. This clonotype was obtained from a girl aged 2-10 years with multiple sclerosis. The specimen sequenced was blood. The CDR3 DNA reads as TGCAGTGCTAGCGGGAGGCCAGGAGAGACCCAGTACTTC. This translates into CSASGRPGETQYF.